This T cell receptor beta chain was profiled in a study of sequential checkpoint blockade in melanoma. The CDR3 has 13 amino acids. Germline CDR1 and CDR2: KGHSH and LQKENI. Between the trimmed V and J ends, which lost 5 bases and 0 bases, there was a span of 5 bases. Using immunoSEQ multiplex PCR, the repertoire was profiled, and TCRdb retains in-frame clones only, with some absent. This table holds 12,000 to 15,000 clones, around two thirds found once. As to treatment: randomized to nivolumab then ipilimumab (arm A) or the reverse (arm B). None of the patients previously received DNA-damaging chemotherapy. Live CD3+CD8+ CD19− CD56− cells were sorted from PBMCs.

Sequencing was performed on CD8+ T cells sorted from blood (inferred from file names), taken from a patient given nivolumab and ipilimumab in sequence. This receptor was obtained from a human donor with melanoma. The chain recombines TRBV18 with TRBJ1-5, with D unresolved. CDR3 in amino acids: CASSAGSNQPQHF. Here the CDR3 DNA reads TGTGCCAGCTCAGCAGGTAGCAATCAGCCCCAGCATTTT.